This T cell receptor beta chain was recovered during a study of shared clonotypes between healthy human individuals. Study-wide findings and caveats: Apart from blood, nothing was sampled; tissue repertoires likely differ.

The CDR3 extends over 15 amino acids. The V end lost 0 bases, the J end lost 3 bases, and 10 bases lay between the germline ends. Germline assignment: CDR1 SGHRS and CDR2 YFSETQ. In replicate PCRs of unsorted PBMC, approximately 310 ng DNA, roughly 31,000 T cell genomes, was used. Ten immunoSEQ deep assay plates were used to sequence the DNA of unsorted PBMCs. Repertoires were generated with immunoSEQ multiplex PCR, while TCRdb's copy carries only in-frame clones and drops some. The top ten hold about 12% of the sample, which has 450,000 to 600,000 clones, 79% seen once. On this clone: Its antigen is currently unknown.

Tens of millions of PBMCs served as the genomic DNA source for unsorted samples. This clonotype originated in a woman aged 35 to 49 in good health. Some clones in this sample may be carry-over from other donors' samples. Sequenced material: PBMCs. The chain employs TRBV5-1 and TRBJ2-1; no reliable D call. CDR3 sequence: CASSLVEDVYNEQFF. CDR3 sequence (DNA): TGCGCCAGCAGCTTGGTAGAGGATGTCTACAATGAGCAGTTCTTC.